This TCR beta chain originates from a study of memory CD4+ T cells and cytomegalovirus serostatus (dated by TCRdb to about 2019). Regarding the study in general: The cohort included around 33 healthy adults from Belgium, of whom 9 were CMV seropositive and some 24 were CMV seronegative. The study sequenced CD4+ memory TCRbeta repertoires of a Belgian cohort with known cytomegalovirus serostatus to replicate a published TCR-based CMV serostatus classifier. General conclusions and limits of the study: Only CD4+CD45RO+ memory cells were sequenced, in contrast to the original study, in which naive and memory CD4+ and CD8+ populations were covered. Of more than 150 previously reported CMV-associated TCRbeta sequences, about 68 appeared in the CD4+ memory repertoires, each in one to five individuals. CMV serostatus prediction reached a median bootstrapped AUC of 0.95 with the original framework and just under 0.92 with a US-trained random forest. A median bootstrapped AUC of almost 0.96 with a 95% CI of 0.76-1.00 was achieved on the Belgian cohort by the original-framework classifier. The results were interpreted as suggesting that the CMV-associated TCR signature is mostly present in the CD4+ memory repertoire.

The germline V gene (reference sequence) sets CDR1 to LNHDA and CDR2 to SQIVND. From its cysteine to its phenylalanine, the CDR3 spans 15 amino acids. Only the CDR3 region is kept as DNA, spanning 45 bases read in frame from base 1. V was cut back by 7 bases and J by 6 bases, leaving a gap of 21 bases between them. Single viable CD3+CD4+CD8-CD45RO+ cells were sorted as memory CD4+ T cells on a FACSAria II. CMV serostatus was assessed using a Roche Elecsys assay, by which serum IgG against CMV pp150, pp28, p38 and p52 was detected. After the samples were thawed, total CD4+ T cells were enriched through positive selection using CD4 magnetic microbeads. The samples came from a different study that was designed specifically to examine the CD4+ T cell memory repertoire. Peripheral blood mononuclear cells were isolated and cryopreserved according to standard operating procedures, and serum was stored at -80 degrees C. The staining relied on CD3-PerCP (BW264/56), CD4-APC (RPA-T4), CD45RO-PE (UCHT1) and CD8-Pacific Orange (3B5) antibodies, and Sytox blue was used to exclude non-viable cells.

For this clone: It has no known antigen specificity. It has no much larger one-base neighbor in the sample; base qualities were not kept.

Genomic DNA was extracted from sorted cells with the Quick-DNA Microprep Kit. Amplification of TCRbeta DNA was done with the immunoSEQ hsTCRbeta kit, following the protocol from the manufacturer. An Illumina MiSeq instrument was used to sequence the TCRbeta libraries. Per the source publication's procedure: Following removal of out-of-frame sequences, 2 million to 2.5 million distinct TCRbeta sequences were retained, with an average of about 70,000 per individual. Two values were used to score each individual: the count of some 150 previously reported CMV-associated TCRbeta sequences and the total count of productive distinct TCRbeta sequences. A beta-binomial model was reimplemented in Python, and scikit-learn random forests with default parameters were trained on US cohort data. On the Belgian cohort, classifier performance was reported as the median AUC, along with percentile confidence intervals, across 10,000 bootstrap iterations. Not all clones reach the TCRdb copy of this immuneACCESS table, which keeps in-frame sequences only. Checked studies attribute under half of the gap to unresolved V genes and leave the rest unexplained. For V, J and clone size, that table is used; D and trimming come from the DNA. The sample table lists over 60,000 clones, approximately 78% of them with a count of one. The ten largest account for around 0.9% of the sample.

This sequence was found in an adult in good health and CMV-seronegative. The sequence joins TRBV19 to TRBJ1-1; TRBD1 is a weak D gene call, 6 bases matching. The sequenced sample was memory CD4+ T cells from blood. The sequence in DNA is TGTGCCAGTATGGGCGGATTGGGACACCGACCTGAAGCTTTCTTT. It specifies CASMGGLGHRPEAFF.